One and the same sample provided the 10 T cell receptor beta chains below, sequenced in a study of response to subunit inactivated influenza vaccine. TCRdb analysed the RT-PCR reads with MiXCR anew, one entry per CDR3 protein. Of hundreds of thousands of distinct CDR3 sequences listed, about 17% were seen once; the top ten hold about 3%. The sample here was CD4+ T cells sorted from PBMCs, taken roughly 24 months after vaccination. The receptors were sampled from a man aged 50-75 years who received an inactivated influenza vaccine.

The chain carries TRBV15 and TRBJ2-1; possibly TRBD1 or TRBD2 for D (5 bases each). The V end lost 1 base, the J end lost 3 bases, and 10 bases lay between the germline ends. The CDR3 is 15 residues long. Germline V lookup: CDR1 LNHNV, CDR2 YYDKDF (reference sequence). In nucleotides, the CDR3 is TGTGCCACCAGCAGAGTGGGACCGGACTACAATGAGCAGTTCTTC. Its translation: CATSRVGPDYNEQFF.

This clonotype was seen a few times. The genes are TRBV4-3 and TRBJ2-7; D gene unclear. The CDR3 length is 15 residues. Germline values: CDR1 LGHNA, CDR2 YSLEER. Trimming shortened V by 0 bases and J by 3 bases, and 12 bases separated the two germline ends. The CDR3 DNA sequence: TGCGCCAGCAGCCAAGATAACAGCCCCGTCTACGAGCAGTACTTC. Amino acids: CASSQDNSPVYEQYF.

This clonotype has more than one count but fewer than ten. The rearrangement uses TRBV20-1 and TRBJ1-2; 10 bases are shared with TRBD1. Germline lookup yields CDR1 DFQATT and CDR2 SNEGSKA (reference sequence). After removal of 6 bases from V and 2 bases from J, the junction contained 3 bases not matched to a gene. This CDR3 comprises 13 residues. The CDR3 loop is CSAPTGGNYGYTF. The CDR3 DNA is TGCAGTGCCCCGACAGGGGGCAACTATGGCTACACCTTC.

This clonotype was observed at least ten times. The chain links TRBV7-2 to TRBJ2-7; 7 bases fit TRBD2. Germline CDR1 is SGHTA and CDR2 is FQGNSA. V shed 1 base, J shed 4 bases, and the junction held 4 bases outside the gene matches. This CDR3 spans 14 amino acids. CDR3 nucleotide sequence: TGTGCCAGCAGCTTAGGGCTAGCGGTTTACGAGCAGTACTTC. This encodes CASSLGLAVYEQYF.

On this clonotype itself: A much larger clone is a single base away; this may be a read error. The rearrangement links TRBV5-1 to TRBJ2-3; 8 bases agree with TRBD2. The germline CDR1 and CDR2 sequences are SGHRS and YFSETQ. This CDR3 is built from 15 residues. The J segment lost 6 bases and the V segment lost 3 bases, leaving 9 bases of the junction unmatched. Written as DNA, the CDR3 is TGCGCCAGCAGCTCGGGTAGCGGGGAGTTGGATACGCAGTATTTT. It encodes CASSSGSGELDTQYF.

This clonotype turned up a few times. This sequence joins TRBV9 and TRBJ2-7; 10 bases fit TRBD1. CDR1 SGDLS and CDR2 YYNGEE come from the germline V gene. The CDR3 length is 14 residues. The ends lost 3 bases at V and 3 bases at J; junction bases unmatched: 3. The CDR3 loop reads CASSDRDRGYEQYF. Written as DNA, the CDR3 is TGTGCCAGCAGCGACCGGGACAGGGGCTACGAGCAGTACTTC.

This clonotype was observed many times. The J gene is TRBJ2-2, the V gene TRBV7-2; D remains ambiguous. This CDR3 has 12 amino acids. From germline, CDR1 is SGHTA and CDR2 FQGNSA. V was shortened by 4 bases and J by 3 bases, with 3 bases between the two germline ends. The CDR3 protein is CASSYYTGELFF. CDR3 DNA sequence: TGTGCCAGCAGCTATTACACCGGGGAGCTGTTTTTT.

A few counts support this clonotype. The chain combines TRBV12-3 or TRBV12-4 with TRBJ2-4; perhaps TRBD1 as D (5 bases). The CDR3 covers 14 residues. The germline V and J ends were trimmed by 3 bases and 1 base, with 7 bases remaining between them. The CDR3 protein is CASSLTEAKNIQYF. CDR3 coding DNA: TGTGCCAGCAGTTTGACAGAGGCCAAAAACATTCAGTACTTC.

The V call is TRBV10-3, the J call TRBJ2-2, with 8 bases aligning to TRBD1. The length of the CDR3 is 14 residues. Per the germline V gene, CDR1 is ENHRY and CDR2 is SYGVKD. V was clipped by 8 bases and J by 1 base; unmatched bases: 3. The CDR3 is CAIRGQENTGELFF. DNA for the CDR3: TGTGCCATCCGGGGACAGGAGAACACCGGGGAGCTGTTTTTT.

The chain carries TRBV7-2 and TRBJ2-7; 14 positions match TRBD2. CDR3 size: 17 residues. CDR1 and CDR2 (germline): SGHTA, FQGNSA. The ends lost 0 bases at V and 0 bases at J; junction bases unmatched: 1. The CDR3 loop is CASSLAGTSGSSYEQYF. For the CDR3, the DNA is TGTGCCAGCAGCTTAGCGGGGACTAGCGGGAGCTCCTACGAGCAGTACTTC.